The T cell receptor (beta chain) described here comes from a study of cytomegalovirus exposure and HLA in healthy donors. With regard to this clone: Its antigen is unknown.

PCR employed 60 Vbeta and 13 Jbeta primers. Sequencing was performed with immunoSEQ multiplex PCR; in TCRdb, only in-frame clones are kept and a portion is missing. Of some 150,000 clones in the sample, about 76% were seen once. General study results and limits: Earlier analysis found most TCR beta V segments productive about 87% or about 30% of the time. In a later analysis, V- and J-gene trimming of beta chains associated with a DCLRE1C missense variant, replicated independently. The presence/absence work took it that sequencing depth was about the same across donors. Later analysis identified about 17,000 TCR beta sequences associated with HLA alleles, using a false discovery rate threshold of 0.05.

In germline, CDR1 is SNHLY, CDR2 FYNNEI. Trimming took off 5 bases at V and 0 bases at J, with 8 bases between the two ends. The length of the CDR3 is 15 residues. V gene TRBV2 combines with J gene TRBJ1-6, with D unclear. Sequences were obtained from PBMCs. This TCR was sampled from a male donor in good health and CMV-seronegative. For the CDR3, the DNA is TGTGCCAGCAGTCCCCCGAGCTCCTATAATTCACCCCTCCACTTT. This gives the protein CASSPPSSYNSPLHF.